Each of the 20 T cell receptor beta chains below was sequenced from the same sample in a study of CD8 T cells in Susac syndrome. Random hexamers were used to reverse transcribe an amount of roughly 0.45 to 1 ug RNA. TCRdb reprocessed the immunoSEQ multiplex PCR reads with MiXCR, giving one entry per CDR3 protein. This table holds 300,000 to 350,000 distinct CDR3 sequences, 92% found once. Sequencing was carried out using CD4+ T cells from PBMCs. Receptors were obtained from a human donor with multiple sclerosis.

The chain uses TRBV6-5 and TRBJ1-2; D not certain. This CDR3 is 15 amino acids long. The ends were cut back, 6 bases at V and 1 base at J, with 15 bases in the middle. Germline V CDR1 and CDR2: MNHEY, SVGAGI. This chain's CDR3 is CASRVDLGGNYGYTF. The CDR3 region has the DNA TGTGCCAGCAGAGTGGACCTGGGTGGTAACTATGGCTACACCTTC.

The V and J genes are TRBV2 and TRBJ1-4; weak D call: TRBD1 (5 bases). Germline loops: CDR1 SNHLY, CDR2 FYNNEI. The germline V and J ends were trimmed by 3 bases and 10 bases, with 15 bases remaining between them. The CDR3 has 14 residues. The CDR3 DNA reads TGTGCCAGCAGTGAGGGCCAAGGGGAAGGAAAACTGTTTTTT. It specifies CASSEGQGEGKLFF. The full variable domain, with the rest looked up from reference TRBV2 and TRBJ1-4, is EPEVTQTPSHQVTQMGQEVILRCVPISNHLYFYWYRQILGQKVEFLVSFYNNEISEKSEIFDDQFSVERPDGSNFTLKIRSTKLEDSAMYFCASSEGQGEGKLFFGSGTQLSVL.

The gene calls are TRBV11-1 and TRBJ1-1, with D uncertain. V was pared by 3 bases and J by 0 bases, with 11 bases between. Germline V gene lookup returns CDR1 SGHAT and CDR2 FQDESV (reference sequence). The CDR3 totals 15 residues. In DNA, the CDR3 is TGTGCCAGCAGCTTTCGGAGACACATGAACACTGAAGCTTTCTTT. It specifies CASSFRRHMNTEAFF.

The CDR3 DNA reads TGCGCCAGCAGCTTGGCCACAGGACTCTCCTACGAGCAGTACTTC. Its translation: CASSLATGLSYEQYF. The V and J genes are TRBV5-1 and TRBJ2-7; D tentatively fits TRBD1 or TRBD2 (5 bases each). The germline V gene has CDR1 SGHRS and CDR2 YFSETQ. CDR3 length equals 15 residues. Trimming pared 0 bases from V and 0 bases from J, leaving 10 bases between.

This chain joins TRBV12-3 or TRBV12-4 and TRBJ2-5; TRBD2 matches at 7 bases. The CDR3 sequence is 16 residues long. The ends lost 4 bases at V and 1 base at J; junction bases unmatched: 9. DNA of the CDR3: TGTGCCAGCAGTTCCCCCCCGACTAGCCTCCAAGAGACCCAGTACTTC. It is translated as CASSSPPTSLQETQYF.

The rearrangement uses TRBV5-1 and TRBJ2-7, with TRBD1 matching 7 bases. The V gene end was trimmed by 3 bases and the J gene end by 7 bases; junction bases not matched to a gene: 7. In germline, CDR1 is SGHRS, CDR2 YFSETQ. This CDR3 spans 13 amino acids. CDR3 protein: CASSSTGRREQYF. CDR3 sequence (DNA): TGCGCCAGCAGCTCGACAGGGCGTCGGGAGCAGTACTTC.

V is TRBV23-1 and J is TRBJ1-1, with D hard to call. TRBV23-1 is an ORF; its function is uncertain. This CDR3 has 11 amino acids. V lost 5 bases to trimming and J lost 5 bases, with 6 bases between them. As DNA, the CDR3 is TGCGCCAGCAGTTGCGGGACTGAAGCTTTCTTT. Translated, it gives CASSCGTEAFF.

The gene calls are TRBV6-1 and TRBJ2-3; 12 positions match TRBD2. Germline assignment: CDR1 MNHNS and CDR2 SASEGT. The CDR3 covers 17 residues. V lost 5 bases, J lost 7 bases, and 13 bases stayed unmatched. The chain's CDR3 is CASSPLAGGRRTNTQYF. The CDR3 coding sequence is TGTGCCAGCAGTCCACTAGCGGGGGGAAGACGCACGAATACGCAGTATTTT.

The chain uses TRBV7-9 and TRBJ1-2; D is undetermined. CDR3 size: 14 residues. V was cut by 0 bases and J by 2 bases, with 7 bases left in between. Germline assignment: CDR1 SEHNR and CDR2 FQNEAQ (reference sequence). The CDR3 sequence: CASSLALENYGYTF. DNA of the CDR3: TGTGCCAGCAGCTTAGCGCTGGAAAACTATGGCTACACCTTC.

The rearrangement joins TRBV5-4 to TRBJ2-1; 8 nucleotides match TRBD2. Trimming took 2 bases from V and 7 from J; bases not matched to a gene: 11. The CDR3 is 16 amino acids. CDR1 SGHNT and CDR2 YYREEE come from the germline V gene (reference sequence). The CDR3 sequence is CASSFSGTGGRNEQFF. DNA of the CDR3: TGTGCCAGCAGCTTTTCCGGTACGGGGGGGAGAAATGAGCAGTTCTTC.

V and J are TRBV5-1 and TRBJ2-7; no reliable D call. Germline V gives CDR1 SGHRS, CDR2 YFSETQ. V gave up 6 bases and J gave up 6 bases, with 10 bases separating them. This CDR3 comprises 11 residues. CDR3 sequence (DNA): TGCGCCAGCACCCCGGCTCGCGAGCAGTACTTC. The encoded protein is CASTPAREQYF.

This clonotype was seen only a few times. This chain connects TRBV19 to TRBJ2-5, with a weak D call TRBD1 (6 bases). Germline values: CDR1 LNHDA, CDR2 SQIVND (reference sequence). The length of the CDR3 is 14 residues. Trimming removed 5 bases from V and 2 bases from J, with 12 bases in between. The CDR3 DNA follows: TGTGCCAGTAGTCGTGGACAGAGACAAGAGACCCAGTACTTC. It specifies CASSRGQRQETQYF. The full variable domain, rest sourced from reference TRBV19 and TRBJ2-5, is DGGITQSPKYLFRKEGQNVTLSCEQNLNHDAMYWYRQDPGQGLRLIYYSQIVNDFQKGDIAEGYSVSREKKESFPLTVTSAQKNPTAFYLCASSRGQRQETQYFGPGTRLLVL.

This chain links TRBV4-3 with TRBJ1-4; D remains unclear. This CDR3 has 14 residues. The V end was cut by 8 bases, the J end by 11 bases, with 21 bases between. The germline V gene has CDR1 LGHNA and CDR2 YSLEER. CDR3 nucleotides: TGCGCCAGCTCCCCCGGGTCTCTTGGTTCCAAACTGTTTTTT. Protein product: CASSPGSLGSKLFF.

This sequence joins TRBV21-1 and TRBJ2-1; the DNA was not compared with TRBD2, the D call given in the table. TRBV21-1 is recorded as a pseudogene. CDR3 length: 17 residues. This chain's CDR3 is CASSFPQGLADSNEQFF. DNA of the CDR3: TGTGCCAGCAGCTTTCCCCAGGGGCTAGCGGACAGCAATGAGCAGTTCTTC.

The chain uses TRBV9 and TRBJ1-1; the D gene is possibly TRBD1 (6 bases). The CDR3 has 16 residues. The V gene's germline CDR1 is SGDLS and CDR2 YYNGEE. Trimming took off 1 base at V and 1 base at J, with 14 bases between the two ends. The CDR3 region has the DNA TGTGCCAGCAGCGTAATGGGGGGCGCCTCGAACACTGAAGCTTTCTTT. This gives the protein CASSVMGGASNTEAFF.

The J gene is TRBJ2-1, the V gene TRBV5-4; D is uncertain. The CDR3 sequence is 12 residues long. Germline lookup yields CDR1 SGHNT and CDR2 YYREEE (reference sequence). V was trimmed by 5 bases and J by 7 bases, leaving 10 bases between them. The CDR3 DNA follows: TGTGCCAGCAGTCATACCCAGAATGAGCAGTTCTTC. It encodes CASSHTQNEQFF.

This chain connects TRBV20-1 to TRBJ2-5; 10 nucleotides agree with TRBD2. The CDR3 length is 13 residues. CDR1 is DFQATT, CDR2 SNEGSKA, per germline (reference sequence). With 6 bases clipped from V and 4 bases from J, the junction kept 5 bases outside the gene matches. The CDR3 region has the DNA TGCAGTGCCGAGACTAGCGGGCCAGAGACCCAGTACTTC. Its translation is CSAETSGPETQYF.

The chain joins TRBV19 to TRBJ2-2; 9 bases match TRBD1. Germline assignment: CDR1 LNHDA and CDR2 SQIVND (reference sequence). V trimming: 1 base; J trimming: 6 bases; junction bases outside the gene matches: 9. The CDR3 covers 17 residues. Here the CDR3 reads CASSIVPGTGMAGELFF. The CDR3 DNA sequence: TGTGCCAGTAGTATAGTCCCCGGGACAGGGATGGCCGGGGAGCTGTTTTTT.

J is TRBJ2-6 and V is TRBV5-1, with D tentatively TRBD1 (6 bases). The germline V and J ends were trimmed by 7 bases and 1 base, with 12 bases remaining between them. This CDR3 contains 15 residues. Germline loops: CDR1 SGHRS, CDR2 YFSETQ. The CDR3 spells CASRSTGSGANVLTF. CDR3 nucleotide sequence: TGCGCCAGCCGCTCTACAGGGTCTGGGGCCAACGTCCTGACTTTC.

This chain links TRBV29-1 with TRBJ2-5; D might be TRBD1 or TRBD2, each matching 6 bases. The ends were cut back, 8 bases at V and 2 bases at J, with 15 bases in the middle. Germline V lookup: CDR1 SQVTM, CDR2 ANQGSEA. The CDR3 is 13 amino acids. CDR3 residues: CSQKGGLQETQYF. The CDR3 DNA reads as TGCAGCCAGAAGGGGGGACTGCAAGAGACCCAGTACTTC. Drawing the rest from reference TRBV29-1 and TRBJ2-5, the complete variable domain is SAVISQKPSRDICQRGTSLTIQCQVDSQVTMMFWYRQQPGQSLTLIATANQGSEATYESGFVIDKFPISRPNLTFSTLTVSNMSPEDSSIYLCSQKGGLQETQYFGPGTRLLVL.